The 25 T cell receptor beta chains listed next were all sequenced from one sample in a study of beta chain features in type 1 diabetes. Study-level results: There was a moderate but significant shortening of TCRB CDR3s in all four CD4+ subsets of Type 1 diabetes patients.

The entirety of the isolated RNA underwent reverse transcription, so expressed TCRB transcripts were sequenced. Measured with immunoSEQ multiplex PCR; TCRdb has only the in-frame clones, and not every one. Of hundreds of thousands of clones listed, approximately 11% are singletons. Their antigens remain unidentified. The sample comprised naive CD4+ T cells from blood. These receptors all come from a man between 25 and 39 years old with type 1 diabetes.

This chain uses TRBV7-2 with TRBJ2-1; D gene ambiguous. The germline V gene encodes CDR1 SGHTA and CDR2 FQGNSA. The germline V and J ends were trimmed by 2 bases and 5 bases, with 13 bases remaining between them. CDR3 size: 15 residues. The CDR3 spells CASSLRVQVNNEQFF. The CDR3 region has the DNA TGTGCCAGCAGCTTAAGAGTCCAGGTGAACAATGAGCAGTTCTTC.

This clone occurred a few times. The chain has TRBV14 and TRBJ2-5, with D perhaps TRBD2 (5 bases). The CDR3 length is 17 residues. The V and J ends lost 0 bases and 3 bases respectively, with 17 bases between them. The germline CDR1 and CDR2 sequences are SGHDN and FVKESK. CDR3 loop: CASSQDRRNVGKETQYF. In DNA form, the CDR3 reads TGTGCCAGCAGCCAAGATCGGCGTAACGTCGGGAAAGAGACCCAGTACTTC.

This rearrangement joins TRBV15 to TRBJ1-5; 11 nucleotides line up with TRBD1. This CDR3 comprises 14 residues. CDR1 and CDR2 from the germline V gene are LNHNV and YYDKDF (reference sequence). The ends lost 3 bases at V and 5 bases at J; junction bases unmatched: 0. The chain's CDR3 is CATSRDRGHQPQHF. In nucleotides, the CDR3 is TGTGCCACCAGCAGGGACAGGGGGCATCAGCCCCAGCATTTT.

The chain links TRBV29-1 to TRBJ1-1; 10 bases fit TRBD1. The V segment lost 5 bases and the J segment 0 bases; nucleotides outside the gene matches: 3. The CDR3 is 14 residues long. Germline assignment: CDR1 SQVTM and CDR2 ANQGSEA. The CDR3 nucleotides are TGCAGCGTTCGACAGGGGGCTTTGAACACTGAAGCTTTCTTT. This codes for CSVRQGALNTEAFF.

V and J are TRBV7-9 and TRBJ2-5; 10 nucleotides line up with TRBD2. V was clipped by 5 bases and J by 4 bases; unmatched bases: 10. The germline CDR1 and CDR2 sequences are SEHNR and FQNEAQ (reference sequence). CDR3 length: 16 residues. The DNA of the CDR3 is TGTGCCAGCAGCCCCCCTACTAGCGGGGCATCAGAGACCCAGTACTTC. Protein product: CASSPPTSGASETQYF. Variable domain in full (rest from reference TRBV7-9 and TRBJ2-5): DTGVSQNPRHKITKRGQNVTFRCDPISEHNRLYWYRQTLGQGPEFLTYFQNEAQLEKSRLLSDRFSAERPKGSFSTLEIQRTEQGDSAMYLCASSPPTSGASETQYFGPGTRLLVL.

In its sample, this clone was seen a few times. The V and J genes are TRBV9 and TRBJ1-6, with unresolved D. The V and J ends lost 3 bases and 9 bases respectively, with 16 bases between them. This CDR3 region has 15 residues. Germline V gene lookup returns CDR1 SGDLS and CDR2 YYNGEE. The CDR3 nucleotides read TGTGCCAGCAGCGCCCGGGATCCGGGCGGTTCACCCCTCCACTTT. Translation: CASSARDPGGSPLHF.

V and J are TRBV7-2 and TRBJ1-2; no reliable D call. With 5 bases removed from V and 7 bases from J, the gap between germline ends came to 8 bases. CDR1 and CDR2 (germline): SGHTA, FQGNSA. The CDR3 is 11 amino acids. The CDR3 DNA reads TGTGCCAGCAGCACCCCCGGTGGCTACACCTTC. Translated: CASSTPGGYTF.

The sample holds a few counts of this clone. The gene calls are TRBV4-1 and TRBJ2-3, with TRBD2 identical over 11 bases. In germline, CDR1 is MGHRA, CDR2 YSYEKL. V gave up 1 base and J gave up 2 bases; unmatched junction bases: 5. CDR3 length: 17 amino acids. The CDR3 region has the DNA TGCGCCAGCAGCCAAGGCCAACTAGCGGGGGACACAGATACGCAGTATTTT. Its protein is CASSQGQLAGDTDTQYF.

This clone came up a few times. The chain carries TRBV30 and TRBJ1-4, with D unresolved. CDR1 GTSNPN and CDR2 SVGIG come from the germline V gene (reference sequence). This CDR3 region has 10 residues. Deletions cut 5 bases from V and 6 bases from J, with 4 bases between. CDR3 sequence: CAWRDEKLFF. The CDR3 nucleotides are TGTGCCTGGCGGGATGAAAAACTGTTTTTT. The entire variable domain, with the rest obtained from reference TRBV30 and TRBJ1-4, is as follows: SQTIHQWPATLVQPVGSPLSLECTVEGTSNPNLYWYRQAAGRGLQLLFYSVGIGQISSEVPQNLSASRPQDRQFILSSKKLLLSDSGFYLCAWRDEKLFFGSGTQLSVL.

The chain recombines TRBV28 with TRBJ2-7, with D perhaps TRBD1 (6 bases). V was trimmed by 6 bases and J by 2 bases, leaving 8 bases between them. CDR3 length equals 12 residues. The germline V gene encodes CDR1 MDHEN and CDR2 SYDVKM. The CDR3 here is CASSRGPYEQYF. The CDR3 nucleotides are TGTGCCAGCAGCAGGGGACCCTACGAGCAGTACTTC.

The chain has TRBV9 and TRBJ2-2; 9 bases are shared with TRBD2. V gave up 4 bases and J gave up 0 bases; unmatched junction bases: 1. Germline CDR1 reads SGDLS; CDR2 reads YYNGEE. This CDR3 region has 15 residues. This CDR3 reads CASSLAGTNTGELFF. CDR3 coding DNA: TGTGCCAGCAGCCTAGCGGGGACGAACACCGGGGAGCTGTTTTTT.

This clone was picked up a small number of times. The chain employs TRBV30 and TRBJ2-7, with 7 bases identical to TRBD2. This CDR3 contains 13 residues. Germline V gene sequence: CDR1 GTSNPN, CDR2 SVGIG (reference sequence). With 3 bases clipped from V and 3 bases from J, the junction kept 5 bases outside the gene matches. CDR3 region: CAWSKSGVYEQYF. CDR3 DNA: TGTGCCTGGAGCAAGAGCGGGGTCTACGAGCAGTACTTC. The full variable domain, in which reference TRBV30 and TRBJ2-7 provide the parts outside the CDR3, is SQTIHQWPATLVQPVGSPLSLECTVEGTSNPNLYWYRQAAGRGLQLLFYSVGIGQISSEVPQNLSASRPQDRQFILSSKKLLLSDSGFYLCAWSKSGVYEQYFGPGTRLTVT.

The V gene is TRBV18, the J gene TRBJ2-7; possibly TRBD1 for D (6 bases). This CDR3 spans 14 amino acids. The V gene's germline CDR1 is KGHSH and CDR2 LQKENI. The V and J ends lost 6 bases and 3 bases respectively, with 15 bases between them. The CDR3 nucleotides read TGTGCCAGCTCGGGCACAGGGTCCCGCTACGAGCAGTACTTC. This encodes CASSGTGSRYEQYF.

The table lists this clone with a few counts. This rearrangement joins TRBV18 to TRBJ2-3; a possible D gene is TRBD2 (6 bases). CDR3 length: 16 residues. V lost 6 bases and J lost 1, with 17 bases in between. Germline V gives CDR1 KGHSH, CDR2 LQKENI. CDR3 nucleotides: TGTGCCAGCTCGGTTGCGGGGCAAACTGGCACAGATACGCAGTATTTT. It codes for CASSVAGQTGTDTQYF.

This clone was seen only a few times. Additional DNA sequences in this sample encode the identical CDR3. The CDR3 here is CASSPPGGYEQYF. The CDR3 nucleotides read TGTGCCAGCTCACCACCCGGGGGGTACGAGCAGTACTTC. V gene TRBV18 combines with J gene TRBJ2-7, with TRBD2 identical over 7 bases. The germline V gene encodes CDR1 KGHSH and CDR2 LQKENI. Trimming removed 0 bases from V and 4 bases from J; junction bases left unmatched: 0. The CDR3 spans 13 residues.

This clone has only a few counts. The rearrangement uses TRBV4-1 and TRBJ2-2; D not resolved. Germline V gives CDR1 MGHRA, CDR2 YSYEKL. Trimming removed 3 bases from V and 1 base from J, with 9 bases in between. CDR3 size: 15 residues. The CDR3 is CASSQVTKNTGELFF. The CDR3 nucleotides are TGCGCCAGCAGCCAGGTTACAAAGAACACCGGGGAGCTGTTTTTT.

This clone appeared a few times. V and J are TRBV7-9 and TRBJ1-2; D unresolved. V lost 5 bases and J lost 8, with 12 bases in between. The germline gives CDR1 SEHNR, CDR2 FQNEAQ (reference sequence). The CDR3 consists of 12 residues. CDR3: CASSPMAGGYTF. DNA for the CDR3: TGTGCCAGCAGCCCCATGGCAGGCGGCTACACCTTC. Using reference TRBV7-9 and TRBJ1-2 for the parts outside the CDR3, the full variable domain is DTGVSQNPRHKITKRGQNVTFRCDPISEHNRLYWYRQTLGQGPEFLTYFQNEAQLEKSRLLSDRFSAERPKGSFSTLEIQRTEQGDSAMYLCASSPMAGGYTFGSGTRLTVV.

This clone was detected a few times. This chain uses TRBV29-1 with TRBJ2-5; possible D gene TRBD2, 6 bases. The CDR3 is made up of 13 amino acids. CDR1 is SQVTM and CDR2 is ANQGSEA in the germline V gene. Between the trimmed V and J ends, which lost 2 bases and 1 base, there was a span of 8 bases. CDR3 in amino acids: CSVERGIQETQYF. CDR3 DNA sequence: TGCAGCGTTGAACGGGGGATCCAAGAGACCCAGTACTTC.

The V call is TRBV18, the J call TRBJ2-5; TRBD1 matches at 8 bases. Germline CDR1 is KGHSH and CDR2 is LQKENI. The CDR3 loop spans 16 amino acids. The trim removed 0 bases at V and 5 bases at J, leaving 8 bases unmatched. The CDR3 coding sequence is TGTGCCAGCTCACCACCGGGACAGGCTTTATTGGAGACCCAGTACTTC. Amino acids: CASSPPGQALLETQYF.

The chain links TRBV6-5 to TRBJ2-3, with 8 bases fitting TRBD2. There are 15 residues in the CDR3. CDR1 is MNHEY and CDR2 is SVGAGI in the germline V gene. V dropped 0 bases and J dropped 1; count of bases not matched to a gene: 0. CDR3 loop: CASSYSGRGTDTQYF. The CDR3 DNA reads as TGTGCCAGCAGTTACTCCGGGAGGGGCACAGATACGCAGTATTTT.

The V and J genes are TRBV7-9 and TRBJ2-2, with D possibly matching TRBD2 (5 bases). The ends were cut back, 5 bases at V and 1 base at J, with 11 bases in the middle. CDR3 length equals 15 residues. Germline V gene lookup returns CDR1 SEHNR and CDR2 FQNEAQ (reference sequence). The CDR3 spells CASSRGLLNTGELFF. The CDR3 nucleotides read TGTGCCAGCAGCCGAGGACTCCTGAACACCGGGGAGCTGTTTTTT.

The DNA for the CDR3 is TGTGCCAGCAGCATCCAGGGACAGGGGAATTCACCCCTCCACTTT. Protein: CASSIQGQGNSPLHF. This sequence joins TRBV21-1 and TRBJ1-6; the table gives TRBD1 as D, unverified against the DNA. TRBV21-1 is a pseudogene. This CDR3 comprises 15 residues.

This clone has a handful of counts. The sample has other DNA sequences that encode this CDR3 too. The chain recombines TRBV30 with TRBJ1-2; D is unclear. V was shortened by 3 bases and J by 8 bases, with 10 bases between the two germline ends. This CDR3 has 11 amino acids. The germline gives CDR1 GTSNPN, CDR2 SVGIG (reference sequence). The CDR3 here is CAWSAGYGYTF. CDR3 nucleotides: TGTGCCTGGAGCGCGGGGTACGGCTACACCTTC.

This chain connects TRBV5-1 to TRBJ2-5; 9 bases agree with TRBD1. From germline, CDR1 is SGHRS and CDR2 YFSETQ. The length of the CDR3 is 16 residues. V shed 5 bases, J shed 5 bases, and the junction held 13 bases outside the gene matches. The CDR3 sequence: CASRQPGTGSMETQYF. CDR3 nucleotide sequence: TGCGCCAGCAGGCAACCCGGGACAGGGAGTATGGAGACCCAGTACTTC.

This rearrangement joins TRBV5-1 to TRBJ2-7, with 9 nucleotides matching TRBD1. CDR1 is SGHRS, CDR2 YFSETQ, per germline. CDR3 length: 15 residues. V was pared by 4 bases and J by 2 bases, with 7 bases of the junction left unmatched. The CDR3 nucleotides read TGCGCCAGCAGCCTTTCGACAGGGGGGGCCTACGAGCAGTACTTC. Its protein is CASSLSTGGAYEQYF.